This T cell receptor beta chain was sequenced for a study of shared clonotypes between healthy human individuals. With regard to this clone: No antigen is known for it.

CDR1 and CDR2 from the germline V gene are MDHEN and SYDVKM. Trimming stripped 3 bases from V and 4 bases from J, with 6 bases between. The CDR3 covers 12 residues. Some clones are missing from TCRdb's copy, which holds only in-frame ones; the method was immunoSEQ multiplex PCR. Of about 1.1 million clones listed, 70% to 80% are singletons. Findings and caveats of the study: Blood was the only sampled material, and tissue repertoires likely differ. Clonotype sharing among donors was expected to depend on sequencing depth.

A CD45RA-negative memory subset and a CD45RA+ naive subset were separated from the CD4+ cells. The sample was memory CD4+ T cells from PBMCs. Subset meaning: CD45RA-negative fraction. The V and J genes are TRBV28 and TRBJ1-2; no firm D call. This sequence originates from a man younger than 30 in good health. Some clones in this sample may be carry-over from other donors' samples. The DNA of the CDR3 is TGTGCCAGCAGTTTTCCCCCCTATGGCTACACCTTC. It specifies CASSFPPYGYTF.